This T cell receptor (beta chain) is from a study of cytomegalovirus exposure and HLA in healthy donors. 60 Vbeta and 13 Jbeta primers were used in PCR. Clones were read by immunoSEQ multiplex PCR, and TCRdb kept only the in-frame ones, dropping some. The sample holds 110,000 to 150,000 clones, approximately 77% seen once. Those who donated were healthy bone marrow donors. Trimming shortened V by 6 bases and J by 0 bases, and 15 bases separated the two germline ends. Germline V gene sequence: CDR1 SQVTM, CDR2 ANQGSEA. CDR3 size: 14 residues. The source of this sequence is a woman aged 50 to 60 in good health and CMV-seronegative. Sequenced sample: PBMCs. J is TRBJ2-7 and V is TRBV29-1, with D possibly being TRBD1 (6 bases). CDR3 sequence reads: CSVETGISSYEQYF. The CDR3 DNA is TGCAGCGTAGAAACAGGGATCAGCTCCTACGAGCAGTACTTC.